The 6 T cell receptor beta chains below all came from one sample that was sequenced in a study of naive and memory T cell subsets. An equimolar mix of two oligonucleotides served as the beta constant-region primer for TRBC1 and TRBC2. Four rounds of PCR amplified the ligated cDNA using nested alpha and beta constant-region primers plus SP2. From the UMI-ligation and nested PCR reads, TCRdb called clonotypes with MiXCR, one entry per CDR3 protein. The sample has just over 80,000 distinct CDR3 sequences, 8% to 9.5% seen once. The sample was naive CD8+ T cells from blood. Every receptor here comes from a human donor in good health.

The genes are TRBV13 and TRBJ2-3; 12 positions agree with TRBD2. Germline V gene lookup returns CDR1 PRHDT and CDR2 FYEKMQ (reference sequence). With 3 bases clipped from V and 1 base from J, the junction kept 8 bases outside the gene matches. This CDR3 contains 18 residues. The DNA for the CDR3 is TGTGCCAGCAGCTTTCGACTAGCGGGAGCTAGGGGCACAGATACGCAGTATTTT. It specifies CASSFRLAGARGTDTQYF.

The table lists this clonotype with many counts. J is TRBJ2-7 and V is TRBV29-1; no clear D gene. Trimming took off 4 bases at V and 0 bases at J, with 13 bases between the two ends. Germline V CDR1 and CDR2: SQVTM, ANQGSEA. CDR3 size: 14 residues. In nucleotides, the CDR3 is TGCAGCGTTGCGGCCGGGCGCAGCTCCTACGAGCAGTACTTC. Encoded protein: CSVAAGRSSYEQYF.

This clonotype was seen many times. The J gene is TRBJ2-3, the V gene TRBV28, with 13 bases matching TRBD2. V trimming: 4 bases; J trimming: 6 bases; junction bases outside the gene matches: 7. Germline V gives CDR1 MDHEN, CDR2 SYDVKM. CDR3 length: 16 residues. The CDR3 loop is CASSSGLAGLADTQYF. The CDR3 DNA reads TGTGCCAGCAGTTCGGGACTAGCGGGACTCGCGGATACGCAGTATTTT.

This clonotype was counted ten times or more. The J gene is TRBJ2-3, the V gene TRBV20-1, with 9 nucleotides matching TRBD1. The V and J ends lost 0 bases and 3 bases, in that order; junction bases with no gene match: 22. CDR1 is DFQATT, CDR2 SNEGSKA, per germline (reference sequence). This CDR3 is 21 amino acids long. CDR3 in amino acids: CSARDRSGQGGRERSTDTQYF. The CDR3 bases are TGCAGTGCTAGAGATCGGTCGGGACAGGGCGGGCGGGAGAGGTCAACAGATACGCAGTATTTT.

In regard to this clonotype: With a much larger clone just one base away, this may be a read error. This chain uses TRBV29-1 with TRBJ2-5; tentative D call: TRBD2 (7 bases). CDR1 is SQVTM, CDR2 ANQGSEA, per germline. The CDR3 runs 15 residues. CDR3: CNVERGGRGRETQYF. Here the CDR3 DNA reads TGCAACGTTGAACGCGGGGGCCGGGGGAGAGAGACCCAGTACTTC.

The chain couples TRBV4-1 to TRBJ1-1; possibly TRBD1 for D (6 bases). CDR1 is MGHRA, CDR2 YSYEKL, per germline. Trimming left V 2 bases short and J 3 bases short, with 13 bases between. This CDR3 spans 15 amino acids. The CDR3 loop reads CASSQSHRVDTEAFF. The DNA for the CDR3 is TGCGCCAGCAGCCAAAGCCACAGGGTGGACACTGAAGCTTTCTTT.